Described below is a single T cell receptor beta chain sequence and its context. Its antigen is currently not known. No base-level quality is on record; no much larger clone is a single base apart. This sample was taken from a study of T cells after yellow fever vaccination (dated 2019 in TCRdb). For the study in its entirety: The SMART-Seq v4 Ultra Low Input RNA kit was used to prepare libraries from fractions with low cell numbers. Two healthy male donors, one aged 18 to 30 and one aged 30 to 40 years, made up the cohort. Blood was collected at multiple timepoints before and after primary and secondary immunization, and bulk PBMC replicates and cell subsets were isolated. To follow T-cell clones before and after both primary and booster YFV17D yellow fever vaccination, bulk TCR alpha and beta repertoires underwent longitudinal sequencing.

The sample's treatment or condition, from its label and the paper: live attenuated yellow fever vaccine strain. PBMCs were isolated from peripheral blood using a standard Ficoll-Paque protocol. Dynabeads CD4 and CD8 positive selection kits were used to isolate the CD4 and CD8 T-cell fractions. RNA was extracted with TriZol from bulk PBMCs, CD4 and CD8 fractions, and dextramer-positive and dextramer-negative fractions. The CDR3 measures 15 amino acids from cysteine to phenylalanine. Only the CDR3 portion is preserved as DNA: 45 bases, with reading frame beginning at the first base. The germline V gene gives CDR1 as SGHNT and CDR2 as YENEEA. V loses 5 bases, J loses 3 bases, and the germline ends lie 13 bases apart. What the authors observed across the whole study: After the booster, most clones that had expanded after primary vaccination were detected again (approximately 96% of CD4 and over 75% of CD8), suggesting broad maintenance of memory. A small share of clonotypes was detected in both CD4 and CD8 compartments, with the overlap likely arising from convergent recombination. The study included only a couple of donors, which limits how far the findings can be generalized. The secondary T-cell response was found to be weaker but faster than the primary response, with a peak reached on day 5 rather than on day 15. Computational filtering was required because FACS-sorted repertoires could contain abundant contaminating clonotypes from the bulk population.

Synthesis of TCR cDNA relied on 5'RACE template switching, a step that introduced a universal primer site along with unique molecular identifiers. cDNA synthesis was primed from both the TCR alpha and TCR beta constant segments. Libraries were amplified in two PCR steps, with sample barcodes and sequencing adapters added in the second step. Sequencing of libraries was performed on Illumina HiSeq 2500 (2x100 bp) or NovaSeq (2x150 bp). The original pipeline was this. Reads were demultiplexed and collapsed into UMI consensus sequences with MIGEC, and V(D)J alignment was performed with MiXCR. Vaccine-responding clonotypes were identified with edgeR using replicate PBMC samples, with FDR below 0.01 and a log2 fold change above 5 up to day 15 being required. Each bulk clonotype was labeled CD4 or CD8 based on which sequenced repertoire, CD4 or CD8, contained the clonotype at higher abundance. Through fastp at Q25 and MiXCR, TCRdb rebuilt clones from the public reads, retaining in-frame beta chains. Each CDR3 protein gets just one entry, which takes the most common genes and DNA from the rows behind it. Clone size and V and J calls follow TCRdb, not the original study. Across this sample there are about 53,000 distinct CDR3 sequences, with around 6.9% seen only once. The ten biggest clones cover 30% to 40% of the sample.

The sequences come from CD8+ T cells sorted from PBMCs, collected on the day of the first yellow fever vaccination. This receptor chain uses TRBV11-3 and TRBJ2-2, and possibly TRBD2, on 6 matching bases. The TCR sequence derives from a man aged 18 to 30 who received the YFV17D yellow fever vaccine. The encoded CDR3 is CASSPGTGDTGELFF. The nucleotide sequence reads TGTGCCAGCAGCCCAGGGACTGGGGACACCGGGGAGCTGTTTTTT.